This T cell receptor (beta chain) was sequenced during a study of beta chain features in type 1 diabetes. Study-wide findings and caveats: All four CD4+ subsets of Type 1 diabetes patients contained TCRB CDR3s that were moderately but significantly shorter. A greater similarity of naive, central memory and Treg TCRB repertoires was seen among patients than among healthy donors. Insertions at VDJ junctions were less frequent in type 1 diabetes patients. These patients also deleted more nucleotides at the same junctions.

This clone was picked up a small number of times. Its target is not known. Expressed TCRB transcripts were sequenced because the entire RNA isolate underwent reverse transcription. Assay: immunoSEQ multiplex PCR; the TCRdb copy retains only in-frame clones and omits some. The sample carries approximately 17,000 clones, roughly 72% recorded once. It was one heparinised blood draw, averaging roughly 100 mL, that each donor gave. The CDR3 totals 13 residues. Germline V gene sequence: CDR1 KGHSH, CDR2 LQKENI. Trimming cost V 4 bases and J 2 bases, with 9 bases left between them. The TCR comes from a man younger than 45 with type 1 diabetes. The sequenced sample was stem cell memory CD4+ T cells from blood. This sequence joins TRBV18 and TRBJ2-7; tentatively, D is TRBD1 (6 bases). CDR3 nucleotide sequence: TGTGCCAGCTCACGACAGGATCCCTACGAGCAGTACTTC. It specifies CASSRQDPYEQYF.